Presented here are 12 T cell receptor beta chains from one specimen sequenced in a study of PD-L1 blockade in urothelial cancer. Assay: immunoSEQ multiplex PCR; the TCRdb copy retains only in-frame clones and omits some. The sample lists about 130,000 clones, roughly 84% seen once, with 3.2% in the top ten. Time point specified: pretreatment peripheral blood. The sample was PBMCs, taken around atezolizumab (anti-PD-L1) treatment. The receptor source for this set is a man aged 45 to 65 with urothelial cancer.

This clone was seen only once. The rearrangement joins TRBV6-5 to TRBJ2-1; 12 bases fit TRBD2. In germline, CDR1 is MNHEY, CDR2 SVGAGI. The CDR3 has 13 amino acids. The V and J ends lost 8 bases and 9 bases, in that order; junction bases with no gene match: 5. The CDR3 loop is CASCLAGGGEQFF. DNA for the CDR3: TGTGCCAGCTGCCTAGCGGGAGGGGGTGAGCAGTTCTTC.

The V call is TRBV6-4, the J call TRBJ1-6; the match to TRBD1 covers 10 bases. CDR1 MRHNA and CDR2 SNTAGT come from the germline V gene. V shed 3 bases, J shed 7 bases, and the junction held 3 bases outside the gene matches. The CDR3 length is 15 residues. CDR3: CASSEKGQGNSPLHF. As DNA, the CDR3 is TGTGCCAGCAGTGAGAAGGGACAGGGGAATTCACCCCTCCACTTT.

This rearrangement joins TRBV15 to TRBJ2-3; unclear D gene. Germline loops: CDR1 LNHNV, CDR2 YYDKDF (reference sequence). The V end lost 5 bases, the J end lost 2 bases, and 5 bases lay between the germline ends. This CDR3 is 12 amino acids long. CDR3 protein: CATSLNTDTQYF. For the CDR3, the DNA is TGTGCCACCAGCTTAAACACAGATACGCAGTATTTT. Full variable domain (rest looked up from reference TRBV15 and TRBJ2-3): DAMVIQNPRYQVTQFGKPVTLSCSQTLNHNVMYWYQQKSSQAPKLLFHYYDKDFNNEADTPDNFQSRRPNTSFCFLDIRSPGLGDTAMYLCATSLNTDTQYFGPGTRLTVL.

The rearrangement joins TRBV2 to TRBJ2-6; D possibly corresponds to TRBD1 (5 bases). The CDR3 contains 16 residues. V lost 4 bases, J lost 3 bases, and 13 bases lay in between. Germline loops: CDR1 SNHLY, CDR2 FYNNEI. CDR3: CASSVAGSFGANVLTF. The DNA of the CDR3 is TGTGCCAGCAGTGTCGCAGGGTCCTTTGGGGCCAACGTCCTGACTTTC.

The chain is built from TRBV9 and TRBJ2-7; TRBD2 matches 11 bases. The length of the CDR3 is 15 residues. Trimming at V came to 3 bases and at J to 3 bases, leaving 5 bases not matched to a gene. Germline V CDR1 and CDR2: SGDLS, YYNGEE. The CDR3 sequence is CASSAGTSGNYEQYF. The DNA for the CDR3 is TGTGCCAGCAGCGCCGGGACTAGCGGTAACTACGAGCAGTACTTC. The whole variable domain, filled in from reference TRBV9 and TRBJ2-7, reads DSGVTQTPKHLITATGQRVTLRCSPRSGDLSVYWYQQSLDQGLQFLIQYYNGEERAKGNILERFSAQQFPDLHSELNLSSLELGDSALYFCASSAGTSGNYEQYFGPGTRLTVT.

The chain recombines TRBV2 with TRBJ2-3, with 10 bases identical to TRBD2. The germline gives CDR1 SNHLY, CDR2 FYNNEI. The CDR3 runs 15 residues. V trimming: 6 bases; J trimming: 0 bases; junction bases outside the gene matches: 3. In DNA form, the CDR3 reads TGTGCCAGCAGCCAGACTAGCGGGAGCACAGATACGCAGTATTTT. It is translated as CASSQTSGSTDTQYF.

Note on this clone: Possible read error: a much larger clone is one base away. The rearrangement links TRBV4-1 to TRBJ2-7; a weak D match, TRBD2 (5 bases). With 0 bases removed from V and 0 bases from J, the gap between germline ends came to 12 bases. The CDR3 covers 16 residues. Germline V lookup: CDR1 MGHRA, CDR2 YSYEKL. DNA for the CDR3: TGCGCCAGCAGCCAAGAACCCAGAGGGAGCTCCTACGAGCAGTACTTC. It is translated as CASSQEPRGSSYEQYF.

The V and J genes are TRBV18 and TRBJ1-2; 7 bases line up with TRBD1. Per the germline V gene, CDR1 is KGHSH and CDR2 is LQKENI. V trimming: 3 bases; J trimming: 0 bases; junction bases outside the gene matches: 7. The CDR3 sequence is 16 residues long. The DNA of the CDR3 is TGTGCCAGCTCACCCTTAGACAGGGCAGCTAACTATGGCTACACCTTC. Its translation: CASSPLDRAANYGYTF.

The chain links TRBV19 to TRBJ1-4, with D perhaps TRBD1 (6 bases). This CDR3 is built from 16 residues. The ends were cut back, 7 bases at V and 4 bases at J, with 19 bases in the middle. Germline loops: CDR1 LNHDA, CDR2 SQIVND (reference sequence). The DNA for the CDR3 is TGTGCCAGTACCCTGAACCCCGCAGGGGTTAATGAAAAACTGTTTTTT. Translated, it gives CASTLNPAGVNEKLFF.

This clone has more than one count but fewer than ten. V gene TRBV27 combines with J gene TRBJ1-3; D is unresolved. The CDR3 runs to 14 residues. Germline lookup yields CDR1 MNHEY and CDR2 SMNVEV (reference sequence). Trimming removed 2 bases at V and 2 bases at J, with 7 bases between. CDR3 sequence (DNA): TGTGCCAGCAGTTTAAGAGGGACTGGAAACACCATATATTTT. Protein product: CASSLRGTGNTIYF.

The gene calls are TRBV5-4 and TRBJ2-3, with no clear D. This CDR3 comprises 14 residues. Germline V CDR1 and CDR2: SGHNT, YYREEE (reference sequence). V lost 0 bases, J lost 2 bases, and 7 bases lay in between. CDR3 bases: TGTGCCAGCAGCTTGGCAGGCCTCACAGATACGCAGTATTTT. This sequence encodes CASSLAGLTDTQYF.

The chain employs TRBV18 and TRBJ2-1, with 11 positions matching TRBD2. The CDR3 is 15 amino acids. The germline V gene has CDR1 KGHSH and CDR2 LQKENI. V lost 6 bases and J lost 8; bases outside the gene matches: 9. The CDR3 DNA reads TGTGCCAGCTCCAAGACTAGCGGGATGATGGATGAGCAGTTCTTC. Translating gives CASSKTSGMMDEQFF.